The rows below give T cell receptor beta chains drawn from one sample of a study of cytomegalovirus exposure and HLA in healthy donors. Clones were read by immunoSEQ multiplex PCR, and TCRdb kept only the in-frame ones, dropping some. This sample yields around 200,000 clones, of which 60% to 85% are seen a single time; 15% to 17% belongs to the top ten. The sample consisted of PBMCs. Receptors were obtained from a man aged 40-49 years in good health and CMV-seronegative. The CDR3 runs from the conserved cysteine through the conserved F or W. D genes are given only for firm matches. Where a row states a size, it is once, few, many or the class of an expanded clone; other rows omit it.

J: TRBJ1-3; D: -; size: -; V: TRBV6-1; DNA: TGTGCCAGCAGTGAGGGCCCAAGTAGGGGAAACACCATATATTTT; CDR3: CASSEGPSRGNTIYF
J: TRBJ2-5; D: -; size: -; V: TRBV19; DNA: TGTGCCAGTAGTATCCGTACTAGACAAGAGACCCAGTACTTC; CDR3: CASSIRTRQETQYF
J: TRBJ2-1; D: TRBD2; size: -; V: TRBV9; DNA: TGTGCCAGCAGCTCGCGGGGGGCGGGGATTGGTGAGCAGTTCTTC; CDR3: CASSSRGAGIGEQFF
J: TRBJ2-1; D: TRBD1; size: few; V: TRBV6-5; DNA: TGTGCCAGCACCACAGGGGTAGGTGAGCAGTTCTTC; CDR3: CASTTGVGEQFF
J: TRBJ2-3; D: -; size: -; V: TRBV30; DNA: TGTGCCTGGAGCGCGGGGGCCACAGATACGCAGTATTTT; CDR3: CAWSAGATDTQYF
J: TRBJ2-7; D: -; size: -; V: TRBV7-9; DNA: TGTTCCAGCAGCTTTCTGGAGAACGAGCAGTACTTC; CDR3: CSSSFLENEQYF
J: TRBJ2-5; D: TRBD2; size: -; V: TRBV4-1; DNA: TGCGCCAGCAGTCCAATCACTAGCGGGGGTGGGGAGACCCAGTACTTC; CDR3: CASSPITSGGGETQYF
J: TRBJ2-7; D: -; size: -; V: TRBV28; DNA: TGTGCCAGCAGTTCCCCGGCAGGGGACTACGAGCAGTACTTC; CDR3: CASSSPAGDYEQYF
J: TRBJ1-3; D: -; size: -; V: TRBV5-1; DNA: TGCGCCAGCAGCTTGGAGGCAGGGGCTGGAAACACCATATATTTT; CDR3: CASSLEAGAGNTIYF
J: TRBJ1-5; D: -; size: few; V: TRBV6-1; DNA: TGTGCCAGCAGTGAAGGGCAGGCCGACAATCAGCCCCAGCATTTT; CDR3: CASSEGQADNQPQHF
J: TRBJ2-1; D: TRBD1; size: -; V: TRBV4-2; DNA: TGTGCCAGCAGCCGACCAGGGGGCGGTTATAATGAGCAGTTCTTC; CDR3: CASSRPGGGYNEQFF
J: TRBJ2-7; D: -; size: -; V: TRBV27; DNA: TGTGCCAGCAGTTTGGAGGGCCCCTACGAGCAGTACTTC; CDR3: CASSLEGPYEQYF
J: TRBJ2-7; D: -; size: -; V: TRBV7-9; DNA: TGTGCCAGCAGCTTAGGCAGGCAGCTCCTATTTATACCCTACGAGCAGTACTTC; CDR3: CASSLGRQLLFIPYEQYF
J: TRBJ2-4; D: TRBD2; size: -; V: TRBV14; DNA: TGTGCCAGCAGCCAAGCCCTAGCGGGAAAAAACATTCAGTACTTC; CDR3: CASSQALAGKNIQYF
J: TRBJ2-1; D: TRBD1; size: -; V: TRBV4-1; DNA: TGCGCCAGCAGCCCCCCGGGACAGGGAACCCATGAGCAGTTCTTC; CDR3: CASSPPGQGTHEQFF
J: TRBJ2-6; D: -; size: -; V: TRBV5-1; DNA: TGCGCCAGCAGCTTGCCCGGGGATGGGGCCAACGTCCTGACTTTC; CDR3: CASSLPGDGANVLTF
J: TRBJ2-7; D: -; size: -; V: TRBV7-2; DNA: TGTGCCAGCAGCCCGGGAGTGGCCCCGCAGTACTTC; CDR3: CASSPGVAPQYF
J: TRBJ2-5; D: -; size: -; V: TRBV7-2; DNA: TGTGCCAGCAGCTTAGGGAGGGAGACCCAGTACTTC; CDR3: CASSLGRETQYF
J: TRBJ2-7; D: TRBD1; size: -; V: TRBV5-4; DNA: TGTGCCAGCAGCACCGCGGGACAGGCCTCGGGGCAGTACTTC; CDR3: CASSTAGQASGQYF
J: TRBJ2-7; D: -; size: once; V: TRBV15; DNA: TGTGCCACCAGCAAACGGGACTTCCCCGGCCACGAGCAGTACTTC; CDR3: CATSKRDFPGHEQYF
J: TRBJ2-7; D: -; size: -; V: TRBV27; DNA: TGTGCCAGCAGTAAAAGCAGGGTAAGCGAGCAGTACTTC; CDR3: CASSKSRVSEQYF
J: TRBJ1-1; D: -; size: -; V: TRBV6-5; DNA: TGTGCCAGCACCCAACTCCCAGGGGCTGCTTTTGAAGCTTTCTTT; CDR3: CASTQLPGAAFEAFF
J: TRBJ1-5; D: -; size: -; V: TRBV2; DNA: TGTGCCAGCAGTGAAGCGGGAGGGTTTCAGCCCCAGCATTTT; CDR3: CASSEAGGFQPQHF
J: TRBJ1-2; D: TRBD1; size: -; V: TRBV5-1; DNA: TGCGCCAGCAGCTTGACAGGGGCCCGAGTTAACTATGGCTACACCTTC; CDR3: CASSLTGARVNYGYTF
J: TRBJ2-7; D: -; size: -; V: TRBV6-5; DNA: TGTGCCAGCAGCCGCAGCTCCTACGAGCAGTACTTC; CDR3: CASSRSSYEQYF
J: TRBJ1-1; D: -; size: -; V: TRBV9; DNA: TGTGCCAGCAGCAACATGAACACTGAAGCTTTCTTT; CDR3: CASSNMNTEAFF
J: TRBJ2-6; D: -; size: -; V: TRBV10-3; DNA: TGTGCCATCAGTTACGACTCCTCATGGAGAGCTGGGGCCAACGTCCTGACTTTC; CDR3: CAISYDSSWRAGANVLTF
J: TRBJ2-4; D: -; size: -; V: TRBV13; DNA: TGTGCCAGCAGCTCAAAGCCGGGACTAGCCAAAAACATTCAGTACTTC; CDR3: CASSSKPGLAKNIQYF
J: TRBJ2-7; D: -; size: -; V: TRBV5-6; DNA: TGTGCCAGCAGCTTGAGGCTGACTGCCTTCGAGCAGTACTTC; CDR3: CASSLRLTAFEQYF
J: TRBJ1-5; D: -; size: once; V: TRBV15; DNA: TGTGCCACCAGCAGAGCCGATGACAGTAGCAATCAGCCCCAGCATTTT; CDR3: CATSRADDSSNQPQHF
J: TRBJ2-7; D: -; size: -; V: TRBV5-6; DNA: TGTGCCAGCAGCTGGGCGGGGTACTACGAGCAGTACTTC; CDR3: CASSWAGYYEQYF
J: TRBJ2-1; D: -; size: once; V: TRBV19; DNA: TGTGCCAGTAGTATTCTAGCGCCGAGCTCCTACAATGAGCAGTTCTTC; CDR3: CASSILAPSSYNEQFF
J: TRBJ1-1; D: -; size: -; V: TRBV5-1; DNA: TGCGCCAGCAAAACGTCCGGAGCCGGAGTGACTGAAGCTTTCTTT; CDR3: CASKTSGAGVTEAFF
J: TRBJ1-3; D: -; size: -; V: TRBV7-9; DNA: TGTGCCAGCAGAACCACTAGGGGGTACACTGGAAACACCATATATTTT; CDR3: CASRTTRGYTGNTIYF
J: TRBJ1-2; D: -; size: -; V: TRBV25-1; DNA: TGTGCCAGCAGGGCCCGGGGGGACGACTATGGCTACACCTTC; CDR3: CASRARGDDYGYTF
J: TRBJ2-3; D: -; size: -; V: TRBV7-8; DNA: TGTGCCAGCAGCTTACTCGACTCAGATACGCAGTATTTT; CDR3: CASSLLDSDTQYF
J: TRBJ2-7; D: TRBD1; size: -; V: TRBV7-6; DNA: TGTGCCAGCAGTGGACAGGGAGGCGAGCAGTACTTC; CDR3: CASSGQGGEQYF
J: TRBJ2-5; D: TRBD2; size: -; V: TRBV10-2; DNA: TGCGCCAGCAGTGAGTCGATGTCAGGCGGGAGCTCCCAAGAGACCCAGTACTTC; CDR3: CASSESMSGGSSQETQYF
J: TRBJ2-7; D: TRBD2; size: -; V: TRBV7-9; DNA: TGTGCCAGCAGCCGGACCGGGACTAGCTTATACGAGCAGTACTTC; CDR3: CASSRTGTSLYEQYF
J: TRBJ2-2; D: -; size: -; V: TRBV25-1; DNA: TGTGCCAGCAGTGAATCTACAGGGATGCACACCGGGGAGCTGTTTTTT; CDR3: CASSESTGMHTGELFF
J: TRBJ1-6; D: -; size: few; V: TRBV13; DNA: TGTGCCAGCAGCACCCACCAGGGTAGGGGCTCACCCCTCCACTTT; CDR3: CASSTHQGRGSPLHF
J: TRBJ1-4; D: TRBD1; size: once; V: TRBV28; DNA: TGTGCCAGCAGTCCCCTTCAGGGGGCACACTATGAAAAACTGTTTTTT; CDR3: CASSPLQGAHYEKLFF
J: TRBJ2-7; D: TRBD1; size: few; V: TRBV11-2; DNA: TGTGCCAGCAGCCGGGACAGCTCCTACGAGCAGTACTTC; CDR3: CASSRDSSYEQYF
J: TRBJ2-7; D: TRBD1; size: -; V: TRBV2; DNA: TGTGCCAGCAGTGAAGTGCGGACAGGACACTACGAGCAGTACTTC; CDR3: CASSEVRTGHYEQYF
J: TRBJ2-1; D: -; size: -; V: TRBV5-4; DNA: TGTGCCAGCAGCTTGGATCAGGGGTTCGATGAGCAGTTCTTC; CDR3: CASSLDQGFDEQFF
J: TRBJ1-5; D: -; size: -; V: TRBV2; DNA: TGTGCCAGCAGTGTAACAGGGAACAATCAGCCCCAGCATTTT; CDR3: CASSVTGNNQPQHF
J: TRBJ2-4; D: -; size: -; V: TRBV4-2; DNA: TGTGCCAGCAGCCCCTCAGCCAAAAACATTCAGTACTTC; CDR3: CASSPSAKNIQYF
J: TRBJ2-5; D: -; size: -; V: TRBV15; DNA: TGTGCCACCAGCAGAGTCCAGTCAGAGACCCAGTACTTC; CDR3: CATSRVQSETQYF
J: TRBJ1-5; D: -; size: once; V: TRBV27; DNA: TGTGCCAGCAGTTTAACCAGGGGACGCAATCAGCCCCAGCATTTT; CDR3: CASSLTRGRNQPQHF
J: TRBJ1-2; D: TRBD1; size: -; V: TRBV27; DNA: TGTGCCAGCAGTTCCTCCGATCCCCTCCCGACAGGGGGCTATGGCTACACCTTC; CDR3: CASSSSDPLPTGGYGYTF
J: TRBJ2-2; D: TRBD2; size: -; V: TRBV7-9; DNA: TGTGCCAGCAGCCCTACTAGCGGGAGTAAGGGTAACACCGGGGAGCTGTTTTTT; CDR3: CASSPTSGSKGNTGELFF
J: TRBJ2-3; D: -; size: -; V: TRBV5-1; DNA: TGCGCCAGCAGCTTGGGTAGCTTTGGCACAGATACGCAGTATTTT; CDR3: CASSLGSFGTDTQYF
J: TRBJ1-5; D: -; size: few; V: TRBV19; DNA: TGTGCCAGTAACCCGAGGCAGAATCAGCCCCAGCATTTT; CDR3: CASNPRQNQPQHF
J: TRBJ2-3; D: TRBD2; size: -; V: TRBV9; DNA: TGTGCCAGCAGCGGTGAAGCGGGAGGGAATGTAGATACGCAGTATTTT; CDR3: CASSGEAGGNVDTQYF
J: TRBJ2-7; D: TRBD1; size: once; V: TRBV10-2; DNA: TGCGCCAGCAATGACCGGGACAGGGGGACCTGCGAGCAGTACTTC; CDR3: CASNDRDRGTCEQYF
J: TRBJ1-2; D: -; size: -; V: TRBV15; DNA: TGTGCCACCAGCCCAGATCTTAACTATGGCTACACCTTC; CDR3: CATSPDLNYGYTF
J: TRBJ2-1; D: -; size: -; V: TRBV25-1; DNA: TGTGCCGTTATTCCGGACAGAGCCTACAATGAGCAGTTCTTC; CDR3: CAVIPDRAYNEQFF
J: TRBJ2-3; D: TRBD2; size: once; V: TRBV7-6; DNA: TGTGCCAGCAGCTTAAAGCGGGAGTTCAAAGATACGCAGTATTTT; CDR3: CASSLKREFKDTQYF
J: TRBJ2-1; D: TRBD2; size: -; V: TRBV5-1; DNA: TGCGCCAGCAGTTTTATAGCGGGAGGGCCCGTCAATGAGCAGTTCTTC; CDR3: CASSFIAGGPVNEQFF
J: TRBJ2-7; D: -; size: -; V: TRBV10-1; DNA: TGCGCCAGCAGCACGGGACTCGCCGTCGAGCAGTACTTC; CDR3: CASSTGLAVEQYF